This TCR beta chain is from a study of T cells in Graves' hyperthyroidism and ophthalmopathy (dated by TCRdb to between 2019 and 2020). Study-wide context: Peripheral blood samples were taken at initial diagnosis, before any treatment was given. According to the paper, TCR Vbeta CDR3 sequencing was carried out on approximately 140 peripheral blood samples, which came from over 40 ophthalmopathy, 80 or so hyperthyroidism and roughly 17 progressor patients. Thyroid tissue and blood T-cell repertoires from several Graves' hyperthyroidism patients were also compared in the study. A discovery cohort of about a hundred patients, approximately 45 with Graves' ophthalmopathy and about 58 with stable Graves' hyperthyroidism, was used to find distinguishing TCR V-J signatures. Prospective prediction of ophthalmopathy was tested in an independent validation cohort of approximately 19 hyperthyroidism patients and some 17 patients who later progressed to ophthalmopathy. For training and testing, the roughly 97 patients in the discovery cohort were randomly divided in a 7:3 ratio. Following sampling, methimazole starting at 30 mg daily was given to hyperthyroidism patients, and high-dose intravenous methylprednisolone was given to ophthalmopathy patients. The paper's findings and limits, for the study overall: In validation, the model predicted progression to ophthalmopathy a median of 6.5 months before onset, with 65% to 71% sensitivity and 72.22% specificity. Most expanded thyroid clonotypes (frequency above 0.001) were also found in blood, which suggests that blood repertoires may mirror thyroid immune responses. Sample size was not statistically predetermined, and blinding of investigators to group allocation was not performed. Ophthalmopathy was separated from stable hyperthyroidism by a 13 V-J signature model, with approximately 85% sensitivity and about 81% specificity obtained in cross-validation and 80%/75% obtained in testing.

A patient counted as having stable Graves' hyperthyroidism if no progression to ophthalmopathy occurred over 18 months of follow-up. Hyperthyroidism patients were newly diagnosed, with disease duration under 2 months, and aged 18 to 65 years. Any patient with an uncontrolled infection, another autoimmune disease, pregnancy or lactation was excluded. Diagnoses were established on the basis of clinical symptoms, serum thyroxine and TRAb, thyroid ultrasound, and orbital computed tomography. PBMCs were separated from about 10 ml of fresh peripheral blood using Ficoll-Paque density gradient centrifugation. Total RNA was extracted using Trizol reagent, and RNA quality was assessed on an Agilent 2100 Bioanalyzer. TCR beta CDR3 regions were amplified from RNA transcripts. The first round of RT-PCR for the TCR CDR3 was performed with the HTBI primer set and the Qiagen OneStep RT-PCR kit. A second multiplex PCR round built the libraries, followed by size selection and purification. Paired-end sequencing of the libraries was performed with 100 bp reads on an Illumina HiSeq2000. In the paper's pipeline: SOAPnuke was used to process the raw data, with reads discarded if the reads contained adapters or uncalled bases, had a mean Phred below 15, or lacked an exact constant-primer or identifier match. High-quality paired reads were merged using COPE v1.2.5, and each unique nucleotide sequence was defined as a clonotype. MiTCR v1.1 was used to align clonotypes to the IMGT TRBV, TRBD and TRBJ reference segments. Only V-J combinations with frequency above 0.0001, covering about 99% of repertoires, were analysed. The TCS score was defined as the ratio of F50 (clonal expansion) to E x V (chaos), calculated using BLOSUM62-based TCRdist between CDR3 peptides within each V-J. Welch's t-statistics and random forest reduced 450 to 600 V-J features to 13, which were used in a naive Bayes classifier (R e1071). Using fastp trimming at Q25 and MiXCR clonotype assembly, TCRdb reanalyzed the public sequencing data and kept in-frame beta chains. Rows with one shared CDR3 protein collapse into an entry with the most common genes and DNA. Here the V and J calls rest on TCRdb's processing, not on the authors' analysis. For this sample the table gives about 560,000 distinct CDR3 sequences, of which around 15% were detected only once. The ten largest make up 14% of the sample.

The table lists this clonotype with many counts. The clone's antigen remains unknown. Base quality data are lacking; no much larger clone is found one base away. V is cut by 0 bases and J by 6 bases, and the space between the germline ends is 14 bases. From cysteine to phenylalanine, the CDR3 is 15 amino acids long. Just the 45-base CDR3 DNA is kept, in frame starting at base 1. CDR1 is given as GTSNPN and CDR2 as SVGIG, both from the germline V gene (reference sequence). The TCR originated in a woman in her thirties or forties with Graves' hyperthyroidism. The sequenced sample was blood. The rearranged chain carries TRBV30 and TRBJ2-2; matching of 6 bases hints at TRBD1 as the D gene. The CDR3 protein sequence reads: CAWSVSRTEAGELFF. Here is the DNA: TGTGCCTGGAGTGTATCGAGGACAGAAGCCGGGGAGCTGTTTTTT.